A selection of T cell receptor beta chains follows, all from one sample in a study of cytomegalovirus exposure and HLA in healthy donors. The table came from immunoSEQ multiplex PCR; TCRdb's copy has only in-frame clones and leaves some out. Of 250,000 or so clones in the sample, about 80% were seen once. What was sequenced was PBMCs. Receptors originate from a woman in her fifties or sixties in good health and CMV-seropositive. The CDR3 runs from the conserved cysteine through the conserved F or W. D genes are given only for firm matches. Not all rows give a size; the values are once, few, many and, for expanded clones, a class.

len	v_gene	abundance	j_gene	d_gene	CDR3aa	CDR3nt
13	TRBV18	-	TRBJ2-1	TRBD2	CASSSGRAEEQFF	TGTGCCAGCTCAAGCGGGAGGGCCGAGGAGCAGTTCTTC
16	TRBV7-9	-	TRBJ2-7	TRBD1	CASSQINRGSPYEQYF	TGTGCCAGCAGCCAGATAAACAGGGGGTCACCCTACGAGCAGTACTTC
14	TRBV5-1	-	TRBJ1-2	TRBD1	CASSLGDRDYGYTF	TGCGCCAGCAGCTTGGGGGACAGGGATTATGGCTACACCTTC
13	TRBV4-1	-	TRBJ1-2	TRBD1	CASRELDRDGYTF	TGCGCCAGCAGGGAGCTGGACAGGGATGGCTACACCTTC
15	TRBV5-1	-	TRBJ1-2	TRBD1	CASSPTTGGSGGYTF	TGCGCCAGCAGCCCTACGACAGGGGGTTCAGGGGGCTACACCTTC
13	TRBV30	-	TRBJ1-3	TRBD1	CAFKGAAGNTIYF	TGTGCCTTTAAGGGGGCTGCTGGAAACACCATATATTTT
14	TRBV6-6	-	TRBJ2-7	TRBD1	CASKSRTGTYEQYF	TGTGCCAGCAAATCCAGGACAGGGACCTACGAGCAGTACTTC
12	TRBV28	-	TRBJ1-1	TRBD1	CATYSQGAEAFF	TGTGCCACGTACTCACAGGGGGCTGAAGCTTTCTTT
13	TRBV6-1	-	TRBJ1-1	TRBD1	CATRGYRNTEAFF	TGTGCTACCAGGGGGTATAGGAACACTGAAGCTTTCTTT
12	TRBV10-3	-	TRBJ1-2	TRBD1	CATQQGAQGYTF	TGTGCCACCCAACAGGGGGCCCAAGGCTACACCTTC
15	TRBV11-2	-	TRBJ2-3	TRBD2	CASRTLRGSGDTQYF	TGTGCCAGCAGGACCCTTCGCGGGAGTGGAGATACGCAGTATTTT
15	TRBV18	-	TRBJ2-6	TRBD1	CASSHRGAGANVLTF	TGTGCCAGCTCGCACAGGGGAGCAGGGGCCAACGTCCTGACTTTC
16	TRBV5-1	-	TRBJ2-6	-	CASSLEAGTGANVLTF	TGCGCCAGCAGCTTGGAGGCGGGCACTGGGGCCAACGTCCTGACTTTC
13	TRBV15	few	TRBJ1-4	-	CATSRDLGGKLFF	TGTGCCACCAGCAGAGATCTCGGTGGAAAACTGTTTTTT
11	TRBV2	-	TRBJ2-7	-	CASSVFGEQYF	TGTGCCAGCAGTGTTTTCGGGGAGCAGTACTTC
17	TRBV5-4	-	TRBJ1-1	-	CASSDSALRGRFTEAFF	TGTGCCAGCAGCGACTCGGCCCTCAGGGGAAGGTTCACTGAAGCTTTCTTT
14	TRBV18	-	TRBJ1-2	-	CASSPTDIFYGYTF	TGTGCCAGCTCACCGACAGATATATTCTATGGCTACACCTTC
16	TRBV28	once	TRBJ2-6	TRBD1	CASSRQGAAGANVLTF	TGTGCCAGCAGCCGACAGGGGGCTGCCGGGGCCAACGTCCTGACTTTC
15	TRBV6-6	-	TRBJ2-4	TRBD2	CASSLLAGEGNIQYF	TGTGCCAGCAGCTTACTAGCGGGAGAAGGGAACATTCAGTACTTC
15	TRBV19	-	TRBJ2-3	TRBD1	CASSMAGGPTDTQYF	TGTGCCAGTAGTATGGCAGGGGGACCGACAGATACGCAGTATTTT
14	TRBV7-2	-	TRBJ2-1	-	CASSLPIFSGEQFF	TGTGCCAGCAGCTTACCTATTTTCAGCGGTGAGCAGTTCTTC
13	TRBV19	once	TRBJ1-1	-	CASRLAVITEAFF	TGTGCCAGCAGACTTGCAGTTATCACTGAAGCTTTCTTT
13	TRBV28	-	TRBJ2-7	-	CASSLAGPSEQYF	TGTGCCAGCAGTTTAGCGGGGCCGAGCGAGCAGTACTTC
15	TRBV25-1	-	TRBJ2-1	-	CASISDSYSYNEQFF	TGTGCCAGCATATCGGACAGCTACTCCTACAATGAGCAGTTCTTC
14	TRBV6-1	-	TRBJ2-2	TRBD2	CASGSGSGTGELFF	TGTGCCAGCGGTAGCGGGAGTGGGACCGGGGAGCTGTTTTTT
11	TRBV6-6	-	TRBJ1-2	TRBD1	CASSGQEGYTF	TGTGCCAGCAGTGGACAGGAGGGCTACACCTTC
14	TRBV6-1	-	TRBJ1-5	-	CASIRGYGNQPQHF	TGTGCCAGCATTAGGGGGTATGGCAATCAGCCCCAGCATTTT
18	TRBV18	-	TRBJ2-3	TRBD2	CASSRRTSGSWSTDTQYF	TGTGCCAGCTCAAGGAGGACTAGCGGGAGTTGGAGCACAGATACGCAGTATTTT
13	TRBV29-1	once	TRBJ2-1	TRBD2	CSVASGGPIEQFF	TGCAGCGTGGCTAGCGGGGGCCCTATTGAGCAGTTCTTC
15	TRBV2	-	TRBJ2-3	TRBD2	CARLSPLAGTDTQYF	TGTGCCAGATTATCGCCTCTAGCGGGCACAGATACGCAGTATTTT
17	TRBV28	once	TRBJ1-3	-	CASTRRGAGITGNTIYF	TGTGCCAGCACAAGGAGGGGTGCAGGGATCACTGGAAACACCATATATTTT